What follows are 19 T cell receptor beta chains derived from one specimen sequenced in a study of blood T cell repertoires in COVID-19. The repertoire was sequenced with immunoSEQ multiplex PCR; TCRdb's copy has only in-frame clones and lacks some. This table holds just over 150,000 clones, roughly 88% found once. Sequenced input: peripheral blood. The receptors here all came from a woman aged 45-59 years with acute or convalescent COVID-19.

The V gene is TRBV4-1, the J gene TRBJ2-7; tentatively, D is TRBD2 (5 bases). The CDR3 is made up of 15 amino acids. Germline loops: CDR1 MGHRA, CDR2 YSYEKL. V lost 3 bases to trimming and J lost 0 bases, with 12 bases between them. CDR3 amino acids: CASSQRRWSSYEQYF. CDR3 nucleotide sequence: TGCGCCAGCAGCCAGAGGAGGTGGAGCTCCTACGAGCAGTACTTC.

This clone came up once. The rearrangement links TRBV7-2 to TRBJ2-1, with TRBD2 matching 13 bases. J was trimmed by 13 bases and V by 5 bases; bases with no gene match: 5. The germline V gene has CDR1 SGHTA and CDR2 FQGNSA. The CDR3 consists of 13 residues. The DNA of the CDR3 is TGTGCCAGCAGCGAGTGGGGACTAGCGGGACAGTTCTTC. Residues: CASSEWGLAGQFF.

This chain connects TRBV6-5 to TRBJ1-5; no firm D call. The CDR3 is 14 amino acids. Trimming left V 0 bases short and J 3 bases short, with 6 bases between. The germline V gene encodes CDR1 MNHEY and CDR2 SVGAGI. The CDR3 nucleotides read TGTGCCAGCAGTTACTCGGGCAACAATCAGCCCCAGCATTTT. Its translation: CASSYSGNNQPQHF.

This sequence joins TRBV19 and TRBJ1-1; 9 bases fit TRBD1. The germline V gene encodes CDR1 LNHDA and CDR2 SQIVND (reference sequence). The CDR3 is made up of 15 amino acids. Trimming at V came to 4 bases and at J to 0 bases, leaving 3 bases not matched to a gene. As DNA, the CDR3 is TGTGCCAGTAGTAAGGGACAGGGCTTGAACACTGAAGCTTTCTTT. Translated, it gives CASSKGQGLNTEAFF.

The chain recombines TRBV7-9 with TRBJ1-6; weak D call: TRBD1 (6 bases). The germline V gene has CDR1 SEHNR and CDR2 FQNEAQ (reference sequence). This CDR3 spans 17 amino acids. V shed 4 bases and J shed 6 bases, with 19 bases lying between them. CDR3 nucleotide sequence: TGTGCCAGCAGCTCCCAACGGGGGCGCGGGAGTAATTCACCCCTCCACTTT. Protein: CASSSQRGRGSNSPLHF.

This chain joins TRBV5-1 and TRBJ2-3; TRBD1 agrees at 7 bases. Germline trimming cut 4 bases from V and 0 bases from J; bases unmatched to any gene: 5. CDR3 size: 15 residues. Germline CDR1 is SGHRS and CDR2 is YFSETQ. The CDR3 loop reads CASSTQGQSTDTQYF. The CDR3 coding sequence is TGCGCCAGCAGCACACAGGGGCAGAGCACAGATACGCAGTATTTT.

This chain joins TRBV7-2 and TRBJ1-4, with a tentative D call TRBD1 (6 bases). The CDR3 loop spans 17 amino acids. Trimming removed 5 bases at V and 0 bases at J, with 16 bases between. From germline, CDR1 is SGHTA and CDR2 FQGNSA. The CDR3 DNA is TGTGCCAGCAGCACAACAGGGTATGGAGCAACTAATGAAAAACTGTTTTTT. Amino acid sequence: CASSTTGYGATNEKLFF.

This chain connects TRBV2 to TRBJ1-1; the match to TRBD1 covers 8 bases. Germline CDR1 reads SNHLY; CDR2 reads FYNNEI. The CDR3 contains 13 residues. The V segment lost 6 bases and the J segment 6 bases; nucleotides outside the gene matches: 6. The CDR3 sequence: CASSVDRVAEAFF. The CDR3 nucleotides read TGTGCCAGCAGCGTGGACAGGGTCGCTGAAGCTTTCTTT. Supplemented by reference TRBV2 and TRBJ1-1, the full variable domain reads EPEVTQTPSHQVTQMGQEVILRCVPISNHLYFYWYRQILGQKVEFLVSFYNNEISEKSEIFDDQFSVERPDGSNFTLKIRSTKLEDSAMYFCASSVDRVAEAFFGQGTRLTVV.

This clone was counted ten times or more. V is TRBV6-1 and J is TRBJ1-4; D unresolved. Between the trimmed V and J ends, which lost 0 bases and 8 bases, there was a span of 7 bases. The CDR3 is made up of 13 amino acids. The germline gives CDR1 MNHNS, CDR2 SASEGT. The CDR3 coding sequence is TGTGCCAGCAGTGAAGCCGTTAGCGAAAAACTGTTTTTT. It translates to CASSEAVSEKLFF.

The chain links TRBV5-1 to TRBJ2-3; 9 nucleotides agree with TRBD2. From germline, CDR1 is SGHRS and CDR2 YFSETQ. J was trimmed by 2 bases and V by 0 bases; bases with no gene match: 7. The CDR3 has 17 residues. The CDR3: CASSLGLAGTPTDTQYF. CDR3 nucleotides: TGCGCCAGCAGCTTGGGGCTAGCGGGGACCCCCACAGATACGCAGTATTTT.

The chain employs TRBV28 and TRBJ1-2, with 8 bases identical to TRBD1. Unmatched junction bases numbered 8, after V lost 7 bases and J lost 4 bases. The CDR3 runs 14 residues. The germline CDR1 and CDR2 sequences are MDHEN and SYDVKM. In DNA form, the CDR3 reads TGTGCCAGCAAACGGACAGGGAAAGCCTATGGCTACACCTTC. This gives the protein CASKRTGKAYGYTF.

The chain joins TRBV4-3 to TRBJ2-7; D not certain. V was pared by 0 bases and J by 0 bases, with 9 bases between. The CDR3 has 15 amino acids. Germline V lookup: CDR1 LGHNA, CDR2 YSLEER. The CDR3 spells CASSQEKQSSYEQYF. The CDR3 nucleotides are TGCGCCAGCAGCCAAGAAAAACAGAGCTCCTACGAGCAGTACTTC.

The rearrangement links TRBV3-1 (or the pseudogene TRBV3-2) to TRBJ1-3, with D hard to call. The V gene's germline CDR1 is LGHDT and CDR2 YNNKEL (reference sequence). The CDR3 is made up of 12 amino acids. Trimming took 6 bases from V and 6 from J, leaving 9 bases between them. The CDR3 here is CASSWQENTIYF. CDR3 in DNA: TGTGCCAGCAGTTGGCAGGAAAACACCATATATTTT.

The chain joins TRBV7-6 to TRBJ2-2, with TRBD2 identical over 7 bases. Germline lookup yields CDR1 SGHVS and CDR2 FNYEAQ. Trimming removed 1 base from V and 2 bases from J; junction bases left unmatched: 4. This CDR3 is 16 amino acids long. In DNA form, the CDR3 reads TGTGCCAGCAGCTTAGTGGCTAGCGGCAACACCGGGGAGCTGTTTTTT. It specifies CASSLVASGNTGELFF.

The chain couples TRBV19 to TRBJ1-1, with D perhaps TRBD1 (6 bases). Per germline, CDR1 LNHDA and CDR2 SQIVND (reference sequence). The CDR3 runs to 13 residues. V lost 8 bases and J lost 2, with 12 bases in between. The DNA of the CDR3 is TGTGCCAGTGGGGGACAAATAAACACTGAAGCTTTCTTT. This gives the protein CASGGQINTEAFF. Full variable domain (rest looked up from reference TRBV19 and TRBJ1-1): DGGITQSPKYLFRKEGQNVTLSCEQNLNHDAMYWYRQDPGQGLRLIYYSQIVNDFQKGDIAEGYSVSREKKESFPLTVTSAQKNPTAFYLCASGGQINTEAFFGQGTRLTVV.

The chain links TRBV2 to TRBJ2-7, with TRBD1 as a possible D gene (5 bases). Germline CDR1 and CDR2: SNHLY and FYNNEI. The V gene lost 0 bases and the J gene lost 7 bases, with 7 bases spanning the gap. CDR3 length: 12 residues. CDR3 DNA sequence: TGTGCCAGCAGTGAAGCGGGGCCTGAGCAGTACTTC. Its protein product is CASSEAGPEQYF.

This chain uses TRBV4-2 with TRBJ1-5, with 7 bases aligning to TRBD1. Unmatched junction bases numbered 6, after V lost 0 bases and J lost 7 bases. CDR1 and CDR2 from the germline V gene are LGHNA and YNFKEQ. The CDR3 has 15 residues. The CDR3 protein is CASSQELTGRQPQHF. CDR3 DNA: TGTGCCAGCAGCCAAGAGTTGACAGGGCGACAGCCCCAGCATTTT.

This chain uses TRBV6-2 or TRBV6-3 with TRBJ2-2, with a weak D call TRBD2 (5 bases). This CDR3 region has 14 residues. V lost 4 bases, J lost 5 bases, and 11 bases lay in between. Per the germline V gene, CDR1 is MNHEY and CDR2 is SVGEGT. The CDR3 DNA reads TGTGCCAGCAGTTCCCTACCGGGGACCGGGGAGCTGTTTTTT. Its protein is CASSSLPGTGELFF.

This chain connects TRBV12-3 or TRBV12-4 to TRBJ2-3, with no clear D. The V end lost 5 bases, the J end lost 6 bases, and 9 bases lay between the germline ends. The CDR3 length is 12 residues. Written as DNA, the CDR3 is TGTGCCAGCAGTCCCTTGCGGGATACGCAGTATTTT. Its translation: CASSPLRDTQYF.